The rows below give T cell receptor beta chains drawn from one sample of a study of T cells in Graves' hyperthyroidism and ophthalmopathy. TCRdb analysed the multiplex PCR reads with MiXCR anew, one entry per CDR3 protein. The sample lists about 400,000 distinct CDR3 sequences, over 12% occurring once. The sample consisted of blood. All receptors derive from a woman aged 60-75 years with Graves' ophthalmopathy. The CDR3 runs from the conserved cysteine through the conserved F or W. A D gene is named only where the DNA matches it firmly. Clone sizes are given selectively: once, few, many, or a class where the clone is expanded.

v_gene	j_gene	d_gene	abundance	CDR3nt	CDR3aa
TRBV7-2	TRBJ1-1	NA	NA	TGTGCCAGCAGACAAATGGGGGGGAGAGGGGAAGCTTTCTTT	CASRQMGGRGEAFF
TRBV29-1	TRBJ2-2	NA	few	TGCAGCGTTGTACACCGAACCGGGGAGCTGTTTTTT	CSVVHRTGELFF
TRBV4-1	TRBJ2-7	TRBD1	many	TGCGCCAGCAGCTTCGACAGGGGGAACTACGAGCAGTACTTC	CASSFDRGNYEQYF
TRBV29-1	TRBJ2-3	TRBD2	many	TGCAGCGTTTGTACTAGCGGAACAGATACGCAGTATTTT	CSVCTSGTDTQYF
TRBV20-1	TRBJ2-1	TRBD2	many	TGCAGTGCTAGGGGGCTAGCGGGAGGGCCATCGGAGCAGTTCTTC	CSARGLAGGPSEQFF
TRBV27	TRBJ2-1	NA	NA	TGTGCCAGCAGCTCCAGAAACAATGAGCAGTTCTTC	CASSSRNNEQFF
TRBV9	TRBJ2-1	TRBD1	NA	TGTGCCAGCAGCAGCACCACTAGGCAAACAGGGGCCCTCTCCTACAATGAGCAGTTCTTC	CASSSTTRQTGALSYNEQFF
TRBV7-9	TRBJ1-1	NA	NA	TGTGCCAGCAGCTTAGTCGGTCGGGCAGGGTCTACTGAAGCTTTCTTT	CASSLVGRAGSTEAFF
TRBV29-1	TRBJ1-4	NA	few	TGCAGCGTTGCAAGAGGGCCGAATGAAAAACTGTTTTTT	CSVARGPNEKLFF
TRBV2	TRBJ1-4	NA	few	TGTGCCAGCACCCCAAGGACAGTGACCTCTAATGAAAAACTGTTTTTT	CASTPRTVTSNEKLFF
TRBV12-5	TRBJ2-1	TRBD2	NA	TGTGCTAGTGGTTTGGTACAAGCGGGGGACAATGAGCAGTTCTTC	CASGLVQAGDNEQFF
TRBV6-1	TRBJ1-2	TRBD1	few	TGTGCCGGCAGCAGGGACAGCGGCTACACCTTC	CAGSRDSGYTF
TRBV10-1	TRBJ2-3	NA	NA	TGCGCCAGCAGTGCTGGGGGCAAGGCAGATACGCAGTATTTT	CASSAGGKADTQYF
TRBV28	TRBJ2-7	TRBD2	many	TGTGCCAGCAGTCCGGGGACTAGCGGGTACGGGCAGTACTTC	CASSPGTSGYGQYF
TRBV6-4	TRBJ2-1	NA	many	TGTGCCAGCAGTGAGACGGGGTATAATGAGCAGTTCTTC	CASSETGYNEQFF
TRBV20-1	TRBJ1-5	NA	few	TGCAGTGCGAGGTCAGTTGGCAATCAGCCCCAGCATTTT	CSARSVGNQPQHF
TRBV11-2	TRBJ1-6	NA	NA	TGTGCCAGCGGACTAACCCGTGGGAATTCACCCCTCCACTTT	CASGLTRGNSPLHF
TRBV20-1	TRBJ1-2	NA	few	TGCAGTGCTCCATCCGCCGGGCAAGCTAACTATGGCTACACCTTC	CSAPSAGQANYGYTF
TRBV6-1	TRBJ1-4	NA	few	TGTGCCAGCAGTGAAGGACGGGGGAATGAAAAACTGTTTTTT	CASSEGRGNEKLFF
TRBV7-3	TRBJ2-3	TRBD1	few	TGTGCCAGCAGCTTAACGGGACAGACCACAGATACGCAGTATTTT	CASSLTGQTTDTQYF
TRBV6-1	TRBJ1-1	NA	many	TGTGCCAGCAGGATCCGGGACATTGGCGGTGAAGCTTTCTTT	CASRIRDIGGEAFF
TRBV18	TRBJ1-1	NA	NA	TGTGCCAGCTCACCCCCACGTTCCGGGAGTGGGAACACTGAAGCTTTCTTT	CASSPPRSGSGNTEAFF
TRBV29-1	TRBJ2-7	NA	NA	TGCAGCGTTGAAGATGTTAGGAGCGAGCAGTACTTC	CSVEDVRSEQYF
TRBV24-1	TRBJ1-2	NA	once	TGTGCCACCAGTGATTGGACGGGGTCGAATGGCTACACCTTC	CATSDWTGSNGYTF
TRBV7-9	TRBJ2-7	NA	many	TGTGCCAGCAGCCCAGGGGCAGGGGCCCTTTCCTACGAGCAGTACTTC	CASSPGAGALSYEQYF
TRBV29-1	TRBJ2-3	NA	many	TGCAGCGAAGGCGGCACGGGTCCAGATACGCAGTATTTT	CSEGGTGPDTQYF
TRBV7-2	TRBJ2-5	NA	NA	TGTGCCACCATGTCTGGATCGATCCAGTACTTC	CATMSGSIQYF
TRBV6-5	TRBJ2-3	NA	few	TGTGCCAGCAGTTACTCGACGAGTTGGAGCACAGATACGCAGTATTTT	CASSYSTSWSTDTQYF
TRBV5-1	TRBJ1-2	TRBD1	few	TGCGCCACGACAGGGGGCGCGGGCTACACCTTC	CATTGGAGYTF
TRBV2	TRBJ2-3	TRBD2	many	TGTGCCAGCAGTGAGTCACTAGCGGGAGGACCAGATACGCAGTATTTT	CASSESLAGGPDTQYF
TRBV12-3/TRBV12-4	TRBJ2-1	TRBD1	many	TGTGCCAGCAGTTTAAAGGGGGCCCAATACACTGAGCAGTTCTTC	CASSLKGAQYTEQFF
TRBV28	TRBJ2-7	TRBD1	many	TGTGCCAGCAGTCCCCACAGGGGCATCTACGAGCAGTACTTC	CASSPHRGIYEQYF
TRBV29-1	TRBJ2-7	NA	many	TGCAGCGTCGCCGACAGGCCCCTCTCCTACGAGCAGTACTTC	CSVADRPLSYEQYF
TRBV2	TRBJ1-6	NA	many	TGTGCCAGCAGTCTCTACACCCGACTGTCCTATAATTCACCCCTCCACTTT	CASSLYTRLSYNSPLHF
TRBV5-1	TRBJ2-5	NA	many	TGCGCCAGCAGCTTGGAATCAACGGAGACCCAGTACTTC	CASSLESTETQYF
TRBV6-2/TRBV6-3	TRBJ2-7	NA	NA	TGTGCCAGCAGTTACGCGGGAACCTACGAGCAGTACTTC	CASSYAGTYEQYF
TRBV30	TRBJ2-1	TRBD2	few	TGTGCCTGGAGTCAACCCCTCGCGGGAGGGTCCAATGAGCAGTTCTTC	CAWSQPLAGGSNEQFF
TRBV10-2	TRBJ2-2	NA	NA	TGCGCCAGCACCTTCGGACAGACCACCGGGGAGCTGTTTTTT	CASTFGQTTGELFF
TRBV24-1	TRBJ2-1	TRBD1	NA	TGTGCCACCAGTGATAGACAGGGGACCTACAATGAGCAGTTCTTC	CATSDRQGTYNEQFF